This record looks at one TCR beta chain sequence and its context. It has no known antigen specificity. Base-call qualities are not available, and no considerably larger clone is one nucleotide away. This sample was taken from a study of OX40 agonist ivuxolimab in advanced cancers. Study-level background: Ivuxolimab was a fully human IgG2 agonistic monoclonal antibody targeting the costimulatory receptor OX40 (CD134). Intravenous ivuxolimab was administered to patients every 2 weeks at six dose levels: 0.01, 0.1, 0.3, 1.5, 3 and 10 mg/kg. Of the approximately 50 dose-escalation patients, hepatocellular carcinoma was present in 19, melanoma in about 15, renal cell carcinoma in 9 and head and neck cancer in 9. In the dose-escalation cohort, roughly four fifths of patients were male, and the mean age was approximately 60 years, with a range of roughly 23 to 85. Patients were allowed to have had prior anti-PD-1, anti-PD-L1 or anti-CTLA-4 therapy, and approximately 40% of the dose-escalation patients had been treated with checkpoint inhibitors. Partial responses occurred in three dose-escalation patients, of whom one had hepatocellular carcinoma and two had cutaneous melanoma. The purpose of peripheral TCRbeta sequencing was to test whether ivuxolimab changed TCR sequence diversity and led to clonal T-cell expansion. The paper covers the monotherapy dose-escalation part of the phase I ivuxolimab trial, which included N ≈ 50 patients.

Patients with a history of autoimmune disease or receiving systemic immunosuppression were excluded from the trial. Peripheral blood for TCR sequencing was drawn from every dose cohort at baseline, at cycle 4 day 1 and at cycle 7 day 1. Samples came from an open-label, multicenter, first-in-human phase I dose-escalation trial of ivuxolimab. Adults with locally advanced or metastatic head and neck squamous cell, hepatocellular, melanoma or renal cell carcinoma were enrolled in the trial. CD4+ and CD8+ T cells were sorted separately from peripheral blood before TCR sequencing. Its CDR3 holds 14 amino acids, cysteine through phenylalanine. Left in the record is the CDR3 DNA by itself, 42 bases read in frame from the first base. Sequences SGHTA (CDR1) and FQGNSA (CDR2) are obtained from the germline V gene. Trimming removed 4 bases from V and 3 bases from J; the gene matches leave 4 bases unexplained.

What the research found in general, with its limitations: Low levels of normalized T-cell clonal expansion were also shown by some nonresponding patients. Antigen specificity was not determined for the clonally expanded peripheral T cells. At doses of 0.1 to 3.0 mg/kg, clonal expansion of both CD4+ and CD8+ T cells in blood was seen between baseline and week 6. After ivuxolimab, CD8+ T cells had more expanded clones than CD4+ T cells on average. In the 0.1-3.0 mg/kg groups, partial responders were among the patients with the lowest normalized peripheral clonal expansion, particularly in CD8+ T cells.

For sequencing of the TCRbeta CDR3 region, genomic DNA was extracted from the sorted cells. The immunoSEQ Assay was used to sequence the TCRbeta CDR3 regions. The source is immuneACCESS, and TCRdb retained only in-frame sequences with V and J called. Part of the clones is not carried over; for the studies checked, unresolved V genes explain less than half of this, and the remainder is unexplained. Across this sample there are 60,000 to 85,000 clones, with more than 90% seen only once. The ten largest clones take up under 0.4% of the sample. The sequences come from CD4+ or CD8+ T cells sorted from blood, collected in a trial of the OX40 agonist ivuxolimab. The rearranged chain carries TRBV7-2 and TRBJ2-7, with 9 bases aligning to TRBD1. The receptor's source is an adult with an advanced solid tumor such as melanoma, head and neck, liver or kidney cancer. The nucleotides read TGTGCCAGCAGCTACCGGACAGGGGACTACGAGCAGTACTTC. The encoded protein is CASSYRTGDYEQYF.